This entry lists 10 T cell receptor beta chains sequenced from one sample in a study of blood T cells in healthy people across ages. For the second PCR, which ran for about 7 to 11 cycles, a sample-barcoded 5' primer and a J-beta primer mix were used. TCRdb called the 5' RACE reads again in MiXCR, with one record for every CDR3 protein. Altogether fewer than 800,000 distinct CDR3 sequences are present, 32% being singletons, with the ten largest covering just over 15%. The sequencing input was blood. These receptors originate from a woman of 80 years or more in good health.

There are many counts of this clonotype. The V call is TRBV6-5, the J call TRBJ1-2, with D perhaps matching TRBD1 (6 bases). This CDR3 region has 10 residues. Germline V CDR1 and CDR2: MNHEY, SVGAGI. The V end lost 11 bases, the J end lost 7 bases, and 11 bases lay between the germline ends. The CDR3 spells CASSRGGYTF. CDR3 sequence (DNA): TGTGCCTCCTCCAGGGGTGGCTACACCTTC.

This clonotype occurred many times. V is TRBV6-5 and J is TRBJ1-2; tentative D call: TRBD1 (5 bases). The CDR3 is 16 amino acids. CDR1 and CDR2 from the germline V gene are MNHEY and SVGAGI. V was shortened by 6 bases and J by 4 bases, with 21 bases between the two germline ends. The CDR3 bases are TGTGCCAGCAGACTCACGCCGGGACGGACAACCTATGGCTACACCTTC. This sequence encodes CASRLTPGRTTYGYTF.

At least ten counts were recorded for this clonotype. J is TRBJ2-6 and V is TRBV7-8, with a possible D match to TRBD1 (6 bases). The germline V gene has CDR1 SGHVS and CDR2 FQNEAQ. The CDR3 runs to 18 residues. Trimming pared 1 base from V and 4 bases from J, leaving 17 bases between. In nucleotides, the CDR3 is TGTGCCAGCAGCTTAGGGAACAGGGTGGTCGGAGGGGCCAACGTCCTGACTTTC. Translation: CASSLGNRVVGGANVLTF.

This clonotype was detected many times. The chain uses TRBV7-9 and TRBJ2-3; the match to TRBD2 covers 10 bases. V lost 5 bases to trimming and J lost 6 bases; unmatched junction nucleotides: 11. The germline V gene encodes CDR1 SEHNR and CDR2 FQNEAQ (reference sequence). The length of the CDR3 is 16 residues. The CDR3 here is CASSTLAGASGDTQYF. CDR3 bases: TGTGCCAGCAGCACCCTAGCGGGGGCTTCGGGGGATACGCAGTATTTT.

A single count supports this clonotype. CDR3 loop: CSAPVAAWNEQFF. CDR3 coding DNA: TGCAGTGCCCCGGTGGCGGCTTGGAATGAGCAGTTCTTC. The chain joins TRBV20-1 to TRBJ2-1; D gene unclear. The germline gives CDR1 DFQATT, CDR2 SNEGSKA (reference sequence). Trimming cost V 6 bases and J 7 bases, with 16 bases left between them. CDR3 size: 13 residues.

This clonotype was detected ten times or more. The chain joins TRBV7-2 to TRBJ2-7; 9 positions agree with TRBD1. The CDR3 has 13 residues. Germline V CDR1 and CDR2: SGHTA, FQGNSA. V gave up 5 bases and J gave up 3 bases; unmatched junction bases: 2. Here the CDR3 DNA reads TGTGCCAGCAGCGAGGACAGGGGCTACGAGCAGTACTTC. Amino acid sequence: CASSEDRGYEQYF.

This clonotype was found many times. The chain couples TRBV9 to TRBJ2-3; 7 bases line up with TRBD2. Germline CDR1 reads SGDLS; CDR2 reads YYNGEE. The CDR3 is 16 residues long. Unmatched junction bases numbered 16, after V lost 6 bases and J lost 6 bases. CDR3 DNA sequence: TGTGCCAGCAACCTAGACGGAGTGGCGGGGGTGGATACGCAGTATTTT. This translates into CASNLDGVAGVDTQYF.

As for this clonotype: A much larger clone sits a single nucleotide away, making a read error possible. The V call is TRBV20-1, the J call TRBJ2-1; 8 bases fit TRBD1. V dropped 3 bases and J dropped 13; count of bases not matched to a gene: 17. Germline V lookup: CDR1 DFQATT, CDR2 SNEGSKA (reference sequence). The CDR3 sequence is 15 residues long. CDR3 protein: CSASPGTGGRETQFF. The CDR3 nucleotides are TGCAGTGCTAGCCCAGGGACAGGAGGGAGAGAGACCCAGTTCTTC.

With regard to this clonotype: A much larger clone sits a single nucleotide away, making a read error possible. CDR3 loop: CASSQDLAWDEQYF. CDR3 DNA sequence: TGTGCCAGCAGCCAAGATCTGGCGTGGGATGAGCAGTACTTC. The genes are TRBV14 and TRBJ2-7; D unresolved. Looked up from germline, CDR1 is SGHDN and CDR2 is FVKESK. Between the trimmed V and J ends, which lost 0 bases and 7 bases, there was a span of 13 bases. The CDR3 has 14 amino acids. Supplemented by reference TRBV14 and TRBJ2-7, the full variable domain reads EAGVTQFPSHSVIEKGQTVTLRCDPISGHDNLYWYRRVMGKEIKFLLHFVKESKQDESGMPNNRFLAERTGGTYSTLKVQPAELEDSGVYFCASSQDLAWDEQYFGPGTRLTVT.

This chain uses TRBV20-1 with TRBJ1-5; 8 bases agree with TRBD1. V dropped 5 bases and J dropped 6; count of bases not matched to a gene: 9. The germline gives CDR1 DFQATT, CDR2 SNEGSKA (reference sequence). This CDR3 spans 14 amino acids. The CDR3, as DNA: TGCAGTGCTCGATGGCAGGGGGCCCTTCAGCCCCAGCATTTT. It encodes CSARWQGALQPQHF.